The 2 T cell receptor beta chains below were found in one sample sequenced in a study of blood T cell repertoires in COVID-19. Method: immunoSEQ multiplex PCR; TCRdb's copy keeps in-frame clones and lacks some. The table lists just over 150,000 clones, approximately 80% of them singletons. The sample was peripheral blood. These receptor sequences come from a woman of 80 years or more with acute or convalescent COVID-19.

The chain links TRBV5-1 to TRBJ1-6, with D perhaps TRBD1 (5 bases). Trimming took 5 bases from V and 8 from J, leaving 11 bases between them. This CDR3 comprises 13 residues. CDR1 and CDR2 (germline): SGHRS, YFSETQ. The DNA of the CDR3 is TGCGCCAGCAGAGGTCAGGGCGATTCACCCCTCCACTTT. It yields the protein CASRGQGDSPLHF.

The count of this clone is one. This chain uses TRBV3-1 (or the pseudogene TRBV3-2) with TRBJ2-1, with D uncertain. Trimming removed 0 bases from V and 5 bases from J, with 5 bases in between. The CDR3 covers 13 residues. Germline CDR1 LGHDT, CDR2 YNNKEL (reference sequence). The CDR3 DNA reads TGTGCCAGCAGCCAAGACAGGCACAATGAGCAGTTCTTC. Translation: CASSQDRHNEQFF.